A single sample is the source of the 24 T cell receptor beta chains below, sequenced in a study of response to subunit inactivated influenza vaccine. MiXCR, run by TCRdb on the RT-PCR reads, gives a single entry per CDR3 protein. The sample includes under 950,000 distinct CDR3 sequences, over 20% of them seen just once. This material consisted of PBMCs from blood, taken more than 4 days after vaccination. The receptor set was obtained from a man in his fifties or sixties who received an inactivated influenza vaccine.

This clonotype was seen a few times. The chain joins TRBV12-3 or TRBV12-4 to TRBJ1-1; no firm D call. CDR3 length equals 12 residues. The germline V and J ends were trimmed by 8 bases and 5 bases, with 12 bases remaining between them. CDR3 in DNA: TGTGCCAGCGGGAGTGGTAATACTGAAGCTTTCTTT. Amino acids: CASGSGNTEAFF.

The chain has TRBV7-2 and TRBJ2-1; D might be TRBD2 (7 bases). CDR1 and CDR2 (germline): SGHTA, FQGNSA. V gave up 6 bases and J gave up 7 bases, with 19 bases separating them. This CDR3 spans 15 amino acids. CDR3 in amino acids: CASRMKGGPTNEQFF. CDR3 bases: TGTGCCAGCAGGATGAAGGGGGGGCCCACAAATGAGCAGTTCTTC.

The chain has TRBV12-3 or TRBV12-4 and TRBJ2-3, with unresolved D. Deletions cut 3 bases from V and 4 bases from J, with 11 bases between. The CDR3 sequence is 14 residues long. In nucleotides, the CDR3 is TGTGCCAGCAGTTTTGAAGTCAGCTCAGATACGCAGTATTTT. This encodes CASSFEVSSDTQYF.

This clonotype turned up a few times. V usage is TRBV20-1 and J usage is TRBJ1-2; D is unresolved. The germline V gene has CDR1 DFQATT and CDR2 SNEGSKA (reference sequence). The CDR3 runs 12 residues. Trimming took off 5 bases at V and 2 bases at J, with 9 bases between the two ends. The CDR3 spells CSASAANYGYTF. CDR3 nucleotide sequence: TGCAGTGCTTCCGCGGCGAACTATGGCTACACCTTC.

This chain connects TRBV10-3 to TRBJ2-3, with 14 nucleotides matching TRBD2. Germline CDR1 and CDR2: ENHRY and SYGVKD. J was trimmed by 3 bases and V by 2 bases; bases with no gene match: 7. This CDR3 region has 18 residues. In DNA, the CDR3 is TGTGCCATCAGTGAGGCCTGGACTAGCGGGGGGCCGACAGATACGCAGTATTTT. This codes for CAISEAWTSGGPTDTQYF.

This clonotype was counted between two and nine times. The rearrangement joins TRBV4-1 to TRBJ1-2, with 7 bases lining up with TRBD1. Germline CDR1 and CDR2: MGHRA and YSYEKL. V gave up 3 bases and J gave up 5 bases; unmatched junction bases: 12. The CDR3 has 16 residues. CDR3 in amino acids: CASSQSRGTALYGYTF. CDR3 coding DNA: TGCGCCAGCAGCCAGTCTAGAGGGACAGCCTTATATGGCTACACCTTC.

This clonotype was detected only a few times. The chain joins TRBV4-3 to TRBJ1-2; D possibly corresponds to TRBD1 (5 bases). Germline V CDR1 and CDR2: LGHNA, YSLEER. Trimming shortened V by 0 bases and J by 3 bases, and 11 bases separated the two germline ends. There are 15 residues in the CDR3. The DNA of the CDR3 is TGCGCCAGCAGCCAAGAGTGGGGGTTTCACTATGGCTACACCTTC. Translated, it gives CASSQEWGFHYGYTF.

This rearrangement joins TRBV7-9 to TRBJ1-5; D remains unclear. Trimming pared 5 bases from V and 0 bases from J, leaving 8 bases between. The CDR3 runs 14 residues. CDR1 and CDR2 (germline): SEHNR, FQNEAQ (reference sequence). The CDR3 nucleotides are TGTGCCAGCAGCAGACTGGGTAGCAATCAGCCCCAGCATTTT. The encoded protein is CASSRLGSNQPQHF. Based on the CDR3 plus reference TRBV7-9 and TRBJ1-5, the full variable domain is DTGVSQNPRHKITKRGQNVTFRCDPISEHNRLYWYRQTLGQGPEFLTYFQNEAQLEKSRLLSDRFSAERPKGSFSTLEIQRTEQGDSAMYLCASSRLGSNQPQHFGDGTRLSIL.

This clonotype was observed at least ten times. The V gene is TRBV3-1, the J gene TRBJ1-5, with no clear D. Trimming left V 5 bases short and J 0 bases short, with 2 bases between. CDR1 LGHDT and CDR2 YNNKEL come from the germline V gene (reference sequence). This CDR3 region has 12 residues. The CDR3, as DNA: TGTGCCAGCAGCTTTAGCAATCAGCCCCAGCATTTT. This translates into CASSFSNQPQHF. Based on the CDR3 plus reference TRBV3-1 and TRBJ1-5, the full variable domain is DTAVSQTPKYLVTQMGNDKSIKCEQNLGHDTMYWYKQDSKKFLKIMFSYNNKELIINETVPNRFSPKSPDKAHLNLHINSLELGDSAVYFCASSFSNQPQHFGDGTRLSIL.

This clonotype was counted only a few times. The chain recombines TRBV14 with TRBJ2-1, with no clear D. In germline, CDR1 is SGHDN, CDR2 FVKESK. The germline V and J ends were trimmed by 1 base and 6 bases, with 16 bases remaining between them. This CDR3 has 16 amino acids. This CDR3 is CASSQVAGSVGNEQFF. CDR3 nucleotide sequence: TGTGCCAGCAGCCAAGTGGCTGGGTCCGTCGGCAATGAGCAGTTCTTC.

V usage is TRBV9 and J usage is TRBJ2-1; D unresolved. V lost 0 bases and J 5 bases, leaving 6 bases between the germline ends. From germline, CDR1 is SGDLS and CDR2 YYNGEE. CDR3 size: 13 residues. The chain's CDR3 is CASSVAMNNEQFF. The CDR3 DNA is TGTGCCAGCAGCGTAGCTATGAACAATGAGCAGTTCTTC.

In this sample, this clonotype turned up a few times. V and J are TRBV5-1 and TRBJ2-7; D tentatively fits TRBD1 or TRBD2 (5 bases each). Trimming stripped 4 bases from V and 3 bases from J, with 23 bases between. The length of the CDR3 is 17 residues. Germline CDR1 SGHRS, CDR2 YFSETQ. CDR3 nucleotide sequence: TGCGCCAGCAGCCTAACCATTAATATCAGGGAGTTCTACGAGCAGTACTTC. It specifies CASSLTINIREFYEQYF.

This clonotype occurred a few times. This chain joins TRBV4-3 and TRBJ2-7; D gene ambiguous. Trimming took 0 bases from V and 6 from J, leaving 12 bases between them. Germline V lookup: CDR1 LGHNA, CDR2 YSLEER. The CDR3 covers 14 residues. The CDR3 loop reads CASSQEPGPGEQYF. CDR3 nucleotides: TGCGCCAGCAGCCAAGAACCCGGGCCTGGCGAGCAGTACTTC.

The chain has TRBV7-2 and TRBJ2-3; D is ambiguous. The germline V and J ends were trimmed by 2 bases and 4 bases, with 13 bases remaining between them. Germline loops: CDR1 SGHTA, CDR2 FQGNSA. The CDR3 has 15 amino acids. CDR3 residues: CASSLFGTSADTQYF. CDR3 DNA sequence: TGTGCCAGCAGCTTATTCGGAACCTCAGCAGATACGCAGTATTTT.

This clonotype was counted between two and nine times. This rearrangement joins TRBV12-3 or TRBV12-4 to TRBJ1-5, with D hard to call. This CDR3 has 11 residues. Trimming left V 6 bases short and J 7 bases short, with 7 bases between. Written as DNA, the CDR3 is TGTGCCAGCAGCATACAGCAGCCCCAGCATTTT. Its protein is CASSIQQPQHF.

The chain combines TRBV12-3 or TRBV12-4 with TRBJ2-7; tentatively, D is TRBD1 (6 bases). Trimming removed 4 bases from V and 2 bases from J, with 9 bases in between. CDR3 length: 13 amino acids. The CDR3 coding sequence is TGTGCCAGCAGTTCTTGGGGGCCCTACGAGCAGTACTTC. This encodes CASSSWGPYEQYF.

V and J are TRBV7-9 and TRBJ1-1; TRBD1 matches at 9 bases. V shed 5 bases, J shed 4 bases, and the junction held 5 bases outside the gene matches. Germline assignment: CDR1 SEHNR and CDR2 FQNEAQ (reference sequence). The CDR3 is 14 residues long. The CDR3 sequence is CASSQTGGLTEAFF. CDR3 DNA: TGTGCCAGCAGCCAGACAGGGGGTCTCACTGAAGCTTTCTTT. The full variable domain, with the rest looked up from reference TRBV7-9 and TRBJ1-1, is DTGVSQNPRHKITKRGQNVTFRCDPISEHNRLYWYRQTLGQGPEFLTYFQNEAQLEKSRLLSDRFSAERPKGSFSTLEIQRTEQGDSAMYLCASSQTGGLTEAFFGQGTRLTVV.

Written as DNA, the CDR3 is TGTGCCAGCAGCTCGGAGATCGGGACTAGCTCCTACAATGAGCAGTTCTTC. Amino acids: CASSSEIGTSSYNEQFF. The chain combines TRBV7-2 with TRBJ2-1; TRBD2 matches 8 bases. This CDR3 is built from 17 residues. V shed 4 bases, J shed 0 bases, and the junction held 8 bases outside the gene matches. Germline V CDR1 and CDR2: SGHTA, FQGNSA.

The chain's CDR3 is CASRAGGVNEQFF. The CDR3 DNA follows: TGTGCCAGCAGGGCGGGGGGGGTCAATGAGCAGTTCTTC. The chain has TRBV12-3 or TRBV12-4 and TRBJ2-1; 9 positions agree with TRBD2. J was trimmed by 6 bases and V by 6 bases; bases with no gene match: 3. CDR3 length: 13 amino acids.

V gene TRBV12-3 or TRBV12-4 combines with J gene TRBJ1-5; 9 positions match TRBD1. With 5 bases clipped from V and 7 bases from J, the junction kept 9 bases outside the gene matches. CDR3 length: 15 residues. The DNA of the CDR3 is TGTGCCAGCAGTCCGAACAGGGGGCTAGGACAGCCCCAGCATTTT. This gives the protein CASSPNRGLGQPQHF.

This chain links TRBV7-9 with TRBJ2-5, with D maybe TRBD1 (6 bases). The germline gives CDR1 SEHNR, CDR2 FQNEAQ (reference sequence). The CDR3 length is 15 residues. The V end was cut by 2 bases, the J end by 2 bases, with 12 bases between. The CDR3, as DNA: TGTGCCAGCAGCTTATTTACAGGGAATCAAGAGACCCAGTACTTC. This translates into CASSLFTGNQETQYF.

In its sample, this clonotype was seen many times. The rearrangement links TRBV7-9 to TRBJ2-1; D assignment may be TRBD1 or TRBD2 (5 bases each). The length of the CDR3 is 13 residues. Trimming cost V 10 bases and J 3 bases, with 13 bases left between them. Germline loops: CDR1 SEHNR, CDR2 FQNEAQ (reference sequence). The CDR3 reads CATDGTIYNEQFF. In DNA form, the CDR3 reads TGTGCCACCGACGGGACCATCTACAATGAGCAGTTCTTC.

This clonotype was detected only a few times. V is TRBV6-5 and J is TRBJ2-1, with TRBD2 as a possible D gene (5 bases). The V end was cut by 2 bases, the J end by 5 bases, with 7 bases between. The CDR3 contains 13 residues. CDR1 and CDR2 (germline): MNHEY, SVGAGI. For the CDR3, the DNA is TGTGCCAGCAGTTACGACGGGGACAATGAGCAGTTCTTC. Translating it yields CASSYDGDNEQFF.

The chain combines TRBV27 with TRBJ2-2; maybe TRBD2 (5 bases). The V and J ends lost 5 bases and 3 bases respectively, with 10 bases between them. The germline V gene encodes CDR1 MNHEY and CDR2 SMNVEV (reference sequence). The CDR3 extends over 14 amino acids. For the CDR3, the DNA is TGTGCCAGCAGTCCCGGGGTCTACACCGGGGAGCTGTTTTTT. This sequence encodes CASSPGVYTGELFF.